This TCR beta chain comes out of a study of beta chain features in type 1 diabetes. The study reverse transcribed the entire isolated RNA, so it sequenced expressed TCRB transcripts. Data came from immunoSEQ multiplex PCR; TCRdb stores just in-frame clones and leaves some out. The sample yields 640,000 or so clones, about an eighth seen once. This clone was observed a handful of times. Antigen specificity is unknown. A CD45RO/CCR7/CD25/CD127/CD95/CD27 panel sorted naive, central memory, regulatory and stem cell-like memory CD4+ cells. Study results and limitations: Using cDNA template may skew counts toward highly expressing activated cells. All four CD4+ subsets from Type 1 diabetes patients carried moderately but significantly shorter TCRB CDR3s.

The germline V and J ends were trimmed by 0 bases and 5 bases, with 11 bases remaining between them. The CDR3 is made up of 15 amino acids. Germline V CDR1 and CDR2: GTSNPN, SVGIG (reference sequence). The specimen sequenced was naive CD4+ T cells from blood. This sequence originates from a man between 18 and 35 years old with type 1 diabetes. The chain links TRBV30 to TRBJ2-6, with D possibly matching TRBD1 (5 bases). CDR3 sequence (DNA): TGTGCCTGGAGTGTGATCACAGGTTGGGCCAACGTCCTGACTTTC. Translated, it gives CAWSVITGWANVLTF.